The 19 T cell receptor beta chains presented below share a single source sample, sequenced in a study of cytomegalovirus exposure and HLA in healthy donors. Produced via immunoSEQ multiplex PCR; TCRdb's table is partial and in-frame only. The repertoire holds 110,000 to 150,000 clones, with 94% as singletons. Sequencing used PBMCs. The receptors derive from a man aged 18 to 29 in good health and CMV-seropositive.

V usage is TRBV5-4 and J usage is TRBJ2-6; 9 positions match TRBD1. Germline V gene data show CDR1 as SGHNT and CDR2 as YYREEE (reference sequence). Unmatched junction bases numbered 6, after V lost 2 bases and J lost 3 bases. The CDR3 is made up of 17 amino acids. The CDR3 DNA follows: TGTGCCAGCAGCTTACAGGGGGCTATTAGTGGGGCCAACGTCCTGACTTTC. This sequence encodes CASSLQGAISGANVLTF.

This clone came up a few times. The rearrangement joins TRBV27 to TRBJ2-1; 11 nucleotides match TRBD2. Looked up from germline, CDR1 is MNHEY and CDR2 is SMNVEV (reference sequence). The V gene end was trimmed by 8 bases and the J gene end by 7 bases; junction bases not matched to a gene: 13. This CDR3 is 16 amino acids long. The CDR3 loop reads CASCHHTSGSGNEQFF. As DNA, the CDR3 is TGTGCCAGCTGCCACCATACTAGCGGGAGTGGAAATGAGCAGTTCTTC.

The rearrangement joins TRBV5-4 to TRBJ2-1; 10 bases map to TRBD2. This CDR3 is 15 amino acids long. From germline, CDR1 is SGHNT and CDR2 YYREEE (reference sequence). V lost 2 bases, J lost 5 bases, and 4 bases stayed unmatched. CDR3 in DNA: TGTGCCAGCAGCTTCTTCGGACTAGCGGACAATGAGCAGTTCTTC. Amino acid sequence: CASSFFGLADNEQFF.

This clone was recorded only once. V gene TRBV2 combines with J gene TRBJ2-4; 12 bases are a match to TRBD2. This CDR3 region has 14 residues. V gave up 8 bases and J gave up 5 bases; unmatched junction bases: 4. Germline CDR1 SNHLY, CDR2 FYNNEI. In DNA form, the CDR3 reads TGTGCCAGCCTGACTAGCGGGGGAGAAAACATTCAGTACTTC. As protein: CASLTSGGENIQYF.

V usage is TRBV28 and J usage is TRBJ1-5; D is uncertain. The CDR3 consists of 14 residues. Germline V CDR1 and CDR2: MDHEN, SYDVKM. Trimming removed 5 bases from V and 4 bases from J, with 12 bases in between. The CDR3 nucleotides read TGTGCCAGCAGTCCGGGAGCCGGGAATCAGCCCCAGCATTTT. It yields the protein CASSPGAGNQPQHF.

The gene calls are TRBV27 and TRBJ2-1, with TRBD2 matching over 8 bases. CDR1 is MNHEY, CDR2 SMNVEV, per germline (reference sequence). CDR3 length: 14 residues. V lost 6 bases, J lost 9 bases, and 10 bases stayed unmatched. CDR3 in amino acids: CASSPGGRAVEQFF. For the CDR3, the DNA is TGTGCCAGCAGCCCGGGGGGGAGGGCCGTTGAGCAGTTCTTC.

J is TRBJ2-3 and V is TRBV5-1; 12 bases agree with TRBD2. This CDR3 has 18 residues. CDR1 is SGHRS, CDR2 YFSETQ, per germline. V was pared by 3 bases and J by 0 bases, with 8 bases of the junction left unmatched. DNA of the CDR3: TGCGCCAGCAGCTATCGGACTAGCGGGAACCCTAGCACAGATACGCAGTATTTT. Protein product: CASSYRTSGNPSTDTQYF.

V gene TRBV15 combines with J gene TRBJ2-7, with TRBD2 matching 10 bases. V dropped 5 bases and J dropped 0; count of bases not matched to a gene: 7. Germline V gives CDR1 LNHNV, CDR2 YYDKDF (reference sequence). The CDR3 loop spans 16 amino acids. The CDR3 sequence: CATSPWTSGTSYEQYF. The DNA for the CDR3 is TGTGCCACCAGCCCGTGGACTAGCGGTACCTCCTACGAGCAGTACTTC.

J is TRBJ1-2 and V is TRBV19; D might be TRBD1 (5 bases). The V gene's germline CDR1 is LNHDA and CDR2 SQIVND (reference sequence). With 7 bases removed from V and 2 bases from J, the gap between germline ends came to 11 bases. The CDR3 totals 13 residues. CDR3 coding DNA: TGTGCCAGTACCGAGGAGGGGAACTATGGCTACACCTTC. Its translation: CASTEEGNYGYTF.

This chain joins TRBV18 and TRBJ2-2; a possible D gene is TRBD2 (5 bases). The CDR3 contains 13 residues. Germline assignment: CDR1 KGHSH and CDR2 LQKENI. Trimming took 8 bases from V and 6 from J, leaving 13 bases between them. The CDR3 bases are TGTGCCAGCACCCCAACCGGGGCCGGGGAGCTGTTTTTT. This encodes CASTPTGAGELFF.

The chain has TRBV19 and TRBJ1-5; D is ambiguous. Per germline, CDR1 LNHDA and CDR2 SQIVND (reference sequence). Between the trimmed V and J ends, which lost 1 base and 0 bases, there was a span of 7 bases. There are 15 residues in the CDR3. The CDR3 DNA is TGTGCCAGTAGTATAGTCCCTTATAGCAATCAGCCCCAGCATTTT. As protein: CASSIVPYSNQPQHF.

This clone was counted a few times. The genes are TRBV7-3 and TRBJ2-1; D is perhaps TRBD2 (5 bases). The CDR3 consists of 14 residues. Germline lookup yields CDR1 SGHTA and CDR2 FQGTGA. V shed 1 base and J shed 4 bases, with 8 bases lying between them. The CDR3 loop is CASSLNGVYNEQFF. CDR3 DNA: TGTGCCAGCAGCTTAAACGGGGTTTACAATGAGCAGTTCTTC.

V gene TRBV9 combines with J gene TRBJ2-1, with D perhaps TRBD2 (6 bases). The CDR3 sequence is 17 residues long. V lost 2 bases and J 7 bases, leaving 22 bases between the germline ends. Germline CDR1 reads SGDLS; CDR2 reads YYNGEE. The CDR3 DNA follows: TGTGCCAGCAGCGTCAGTAGGTCAGGAGGGGTAGTGAATGAGCAGTTCTTC. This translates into CASSVSRSGGVVNEQFF.

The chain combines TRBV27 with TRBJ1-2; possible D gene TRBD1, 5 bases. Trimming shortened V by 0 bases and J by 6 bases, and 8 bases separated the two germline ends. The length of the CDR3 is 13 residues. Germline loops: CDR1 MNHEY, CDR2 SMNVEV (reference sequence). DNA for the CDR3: TGTGCCAGCAGTTTATCTGGGGCGGATGGCTACACCTTC. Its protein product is CASSLSGADGYTF.

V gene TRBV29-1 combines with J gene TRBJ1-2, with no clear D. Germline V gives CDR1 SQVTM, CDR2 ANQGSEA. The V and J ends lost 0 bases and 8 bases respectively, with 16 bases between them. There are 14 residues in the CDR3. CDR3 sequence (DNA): TGCAGCGTTGAAGATCCCTTAACGGGGAGAGGCTACACCTTC. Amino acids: CSVEDPLTGRGYTF.

The CDR3 loop reads CASSRSGLAGTDTQYF. Here the CDR3 DNA reads TGTGCCAGCAGTCGTTCGGGACTAGCGGGCACAGATACGCAGTATTTT. This sequence joins TRBV28 and TRBJ2-3; TRBD2 matches 11 bases. Per the germline V gene, CDR1 is MDHEN and CDR2 is SYDVKM. V shed 5 bases and J 1 base; nucleotides not matched to a gene: 5. This CDR3 contains 16 residues.

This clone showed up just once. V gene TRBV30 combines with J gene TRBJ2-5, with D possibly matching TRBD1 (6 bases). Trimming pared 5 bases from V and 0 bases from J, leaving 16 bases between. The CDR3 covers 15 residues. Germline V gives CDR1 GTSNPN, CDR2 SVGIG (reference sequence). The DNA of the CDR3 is TGTGCCTGGGCGATGGGCAGGGGATACCAAGAGACCCAGTACTTC. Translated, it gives CAWAMGRGYQETQYF.

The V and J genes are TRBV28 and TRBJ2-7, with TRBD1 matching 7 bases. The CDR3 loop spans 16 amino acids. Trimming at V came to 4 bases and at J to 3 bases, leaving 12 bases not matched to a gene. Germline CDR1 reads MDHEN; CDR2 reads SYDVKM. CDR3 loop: CASSSPRQGRNYEQYF. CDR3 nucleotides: TGTGCCAGCAGTTCACCGCGACAGGGTCGGAACTACGAGCAGTACTTC.

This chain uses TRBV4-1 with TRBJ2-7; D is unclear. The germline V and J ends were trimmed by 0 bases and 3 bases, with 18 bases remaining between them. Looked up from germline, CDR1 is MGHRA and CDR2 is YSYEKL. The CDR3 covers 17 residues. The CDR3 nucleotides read TGCGCCAGCAGCCAAGAACCCCTCCCGAGCACGGTCTACGAGCAGTACTTC. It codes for CASSQEPLPSTVYEQYF.